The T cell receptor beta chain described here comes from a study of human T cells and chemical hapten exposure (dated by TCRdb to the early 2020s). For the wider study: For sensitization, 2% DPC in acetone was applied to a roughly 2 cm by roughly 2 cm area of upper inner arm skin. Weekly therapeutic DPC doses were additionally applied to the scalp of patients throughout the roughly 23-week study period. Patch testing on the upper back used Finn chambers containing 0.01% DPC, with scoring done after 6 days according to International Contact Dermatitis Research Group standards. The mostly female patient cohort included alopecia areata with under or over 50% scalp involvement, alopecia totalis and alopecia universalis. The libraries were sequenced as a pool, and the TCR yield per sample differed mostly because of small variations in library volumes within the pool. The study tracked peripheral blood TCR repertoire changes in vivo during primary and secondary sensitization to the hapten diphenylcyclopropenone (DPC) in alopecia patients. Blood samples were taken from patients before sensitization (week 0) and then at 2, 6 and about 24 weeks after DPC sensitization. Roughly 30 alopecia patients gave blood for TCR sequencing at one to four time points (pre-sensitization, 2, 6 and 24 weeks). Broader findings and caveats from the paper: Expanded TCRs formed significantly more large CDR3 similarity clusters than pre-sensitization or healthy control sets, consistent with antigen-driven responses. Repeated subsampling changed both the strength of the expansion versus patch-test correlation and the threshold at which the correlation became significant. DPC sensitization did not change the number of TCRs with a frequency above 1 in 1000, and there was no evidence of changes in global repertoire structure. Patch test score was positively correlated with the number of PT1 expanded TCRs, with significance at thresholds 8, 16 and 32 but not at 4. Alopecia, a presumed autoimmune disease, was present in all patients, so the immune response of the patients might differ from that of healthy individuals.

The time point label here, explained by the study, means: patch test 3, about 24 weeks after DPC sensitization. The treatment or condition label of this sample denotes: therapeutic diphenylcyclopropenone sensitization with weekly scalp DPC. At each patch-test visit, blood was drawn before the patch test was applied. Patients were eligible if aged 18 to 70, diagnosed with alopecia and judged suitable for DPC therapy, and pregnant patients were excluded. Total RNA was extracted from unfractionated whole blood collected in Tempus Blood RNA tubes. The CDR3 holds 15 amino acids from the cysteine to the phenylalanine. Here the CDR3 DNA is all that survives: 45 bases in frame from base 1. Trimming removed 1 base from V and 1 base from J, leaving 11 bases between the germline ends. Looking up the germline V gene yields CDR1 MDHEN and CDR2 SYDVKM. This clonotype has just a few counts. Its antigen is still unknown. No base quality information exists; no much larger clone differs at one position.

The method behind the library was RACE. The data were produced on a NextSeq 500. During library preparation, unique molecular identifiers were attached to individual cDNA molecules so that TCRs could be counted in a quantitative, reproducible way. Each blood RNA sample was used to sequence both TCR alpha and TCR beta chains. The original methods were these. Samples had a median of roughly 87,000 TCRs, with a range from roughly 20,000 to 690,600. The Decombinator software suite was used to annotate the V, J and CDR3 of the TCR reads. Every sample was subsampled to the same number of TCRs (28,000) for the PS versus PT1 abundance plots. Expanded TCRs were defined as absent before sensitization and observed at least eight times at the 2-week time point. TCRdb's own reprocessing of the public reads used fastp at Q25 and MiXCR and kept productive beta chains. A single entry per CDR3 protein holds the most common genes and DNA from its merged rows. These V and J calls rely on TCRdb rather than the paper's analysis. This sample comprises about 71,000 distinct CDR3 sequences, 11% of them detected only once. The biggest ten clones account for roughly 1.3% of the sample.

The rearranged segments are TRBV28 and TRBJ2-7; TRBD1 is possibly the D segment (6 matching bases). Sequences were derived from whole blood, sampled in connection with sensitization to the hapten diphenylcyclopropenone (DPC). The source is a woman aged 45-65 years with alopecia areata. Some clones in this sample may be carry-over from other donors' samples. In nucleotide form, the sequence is TGTGCCAGCAGTTTATCCCCGGACAGATCCTACGAGCAGTACTTC. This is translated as CASSLSPDRSYEQYF.